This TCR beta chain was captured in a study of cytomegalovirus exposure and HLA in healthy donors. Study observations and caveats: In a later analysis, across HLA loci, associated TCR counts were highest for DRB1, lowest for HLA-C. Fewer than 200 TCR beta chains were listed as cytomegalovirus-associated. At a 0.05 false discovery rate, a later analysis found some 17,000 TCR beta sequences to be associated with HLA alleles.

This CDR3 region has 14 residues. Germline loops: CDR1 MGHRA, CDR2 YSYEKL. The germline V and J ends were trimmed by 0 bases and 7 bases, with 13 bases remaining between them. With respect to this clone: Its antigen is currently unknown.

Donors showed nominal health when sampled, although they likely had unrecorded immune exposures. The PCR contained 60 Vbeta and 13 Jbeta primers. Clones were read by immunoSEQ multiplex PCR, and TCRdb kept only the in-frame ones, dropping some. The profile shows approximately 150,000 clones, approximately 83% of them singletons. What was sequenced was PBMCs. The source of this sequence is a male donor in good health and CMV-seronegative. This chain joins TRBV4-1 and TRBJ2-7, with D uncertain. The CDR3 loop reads CASSQDRSSREQYF. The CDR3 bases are TGCGCCAGCAGCCAAGATCGGTCTTCGAGGGAGCAGTACTTC.